This record covers a single TCR beta chain. In the authors' methods: The assay estimated nucleated cells by amplifying reference gene primers. The data were produced by immunoSEQ multiplex PCR, yet TCRdb's version contains in-frame clones alone and is incomplete. V and J calls and clone size are as listed in that table; D and trimming were resolved from the DNA. This table has around 260,000 clones, approximately 88% appearing once. This sample is part of a study of blood T cell repertoires in COVID-19. The overall study: COVID-19 samples from acute and convalescent phases originated in the United States, Italy and Spain.

Germline V gene lookup returns CDR1 DFQATT and CDR2 SNEGSKA (reference sequence). The CDR3 totals 11 residues. The sample was peripheral blood. This chain uses TRBV20-1 with TRBJ2-5; D might be TRBD2 (5 bases). The clonotype was recovered from a human donor in a cohort sampled during active COVID-19. DNA for the CDR3: TGCAGCCCGTCGGGCGGGGAGACCCAGTACTTC. Translation gives CSPSGGETQYF.